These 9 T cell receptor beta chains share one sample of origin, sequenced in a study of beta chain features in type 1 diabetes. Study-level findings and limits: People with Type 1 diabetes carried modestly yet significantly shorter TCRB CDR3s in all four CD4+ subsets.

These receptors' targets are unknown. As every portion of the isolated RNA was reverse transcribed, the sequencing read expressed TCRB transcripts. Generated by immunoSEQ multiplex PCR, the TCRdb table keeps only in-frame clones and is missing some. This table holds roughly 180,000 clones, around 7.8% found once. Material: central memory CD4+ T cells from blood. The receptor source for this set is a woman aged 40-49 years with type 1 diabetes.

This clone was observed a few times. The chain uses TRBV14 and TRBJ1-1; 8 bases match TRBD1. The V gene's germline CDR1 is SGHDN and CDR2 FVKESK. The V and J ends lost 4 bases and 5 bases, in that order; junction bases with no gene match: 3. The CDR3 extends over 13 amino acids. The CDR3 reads CASSLGTGTEAFF. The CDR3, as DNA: TGTGCCAGCAGCCTAGGGACAGGAACTGAAGCTTTCTTT.

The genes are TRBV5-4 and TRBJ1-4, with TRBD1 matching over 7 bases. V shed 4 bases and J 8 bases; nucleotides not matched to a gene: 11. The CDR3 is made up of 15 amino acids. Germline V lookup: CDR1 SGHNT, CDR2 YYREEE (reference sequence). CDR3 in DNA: TGTGCCAGCAGCCGCCATTCCGGGACAGAAGAAAAACTGTTTTTT. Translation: CASSRHSGTEEKLFF.

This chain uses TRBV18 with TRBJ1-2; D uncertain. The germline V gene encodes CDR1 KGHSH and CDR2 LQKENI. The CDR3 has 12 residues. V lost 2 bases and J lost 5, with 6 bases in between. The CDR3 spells CASSPEAYGYTF. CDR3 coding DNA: TGTGCCAGCTCACCAGAAGCGTATGGCTACACCTTC.

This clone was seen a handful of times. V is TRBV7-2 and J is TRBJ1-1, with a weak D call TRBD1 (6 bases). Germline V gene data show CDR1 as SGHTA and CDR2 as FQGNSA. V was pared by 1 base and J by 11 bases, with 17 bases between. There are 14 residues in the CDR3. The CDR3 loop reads CASSLVTDERGAFF. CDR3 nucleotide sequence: TGTGCCAGCAGCTTAGTGACCGACGAGAGGGGGGCTTTCTTT.

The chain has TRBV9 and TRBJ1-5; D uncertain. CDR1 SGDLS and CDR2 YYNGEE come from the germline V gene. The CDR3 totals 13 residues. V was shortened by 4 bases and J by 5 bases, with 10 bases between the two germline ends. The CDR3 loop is CASSPADDQPQHF. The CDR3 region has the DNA TGTGCCAGCAGCCCAGCGGACGATCAGCCCCAGCATTTT.

The CDR3 sequence: CAWSAGTASGNTIYF. In DNA form, the CDR3 reads TGTGCCTGGAGTGCTGGGACTGCTTCTGGAAACACCATATATTTT. The chain joins TRBV30 to TRBJ1-3; D is perhaps TRBD1 (5 bases). V dropped 1 base and J dropped 1 base, with 11 bases sitting between them. This CDR3 has 15 amino acids. CDR1 and CDR2 from the germline V gene are GTSNPN and SVGIG (reference sequence).

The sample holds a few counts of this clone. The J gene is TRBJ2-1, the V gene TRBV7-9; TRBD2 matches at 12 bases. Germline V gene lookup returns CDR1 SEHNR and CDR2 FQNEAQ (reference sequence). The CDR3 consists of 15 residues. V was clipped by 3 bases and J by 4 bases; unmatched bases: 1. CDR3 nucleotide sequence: TGTGCCAGCAGCTTTACTAGCGGGAGGTACAATGAGCAGTTCTTC. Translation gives CASSFTSGRYNEQFF.

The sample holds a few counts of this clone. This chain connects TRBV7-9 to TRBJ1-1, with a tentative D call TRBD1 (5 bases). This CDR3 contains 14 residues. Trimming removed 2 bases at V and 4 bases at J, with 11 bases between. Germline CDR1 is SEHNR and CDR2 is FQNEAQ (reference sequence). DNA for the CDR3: TGTGCCAGCAGCTTAAGGGGTAGGGGCACTGAAGCTTTCTTT. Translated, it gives CASSLRGRGTEAFF.

The CDR3 DNA follows: TGTGCCAGCAGCCGTGTGGGAGGAGATAATTCACCCCTCCACTTT. Its translation is CASSRVGGDNSPLHF. The rearrangement joins TRBV7-2 to TRBJ1-6; D not resolved. The length of the CDR3 is 15 residues. Germline V CDR1 and CDR2: SGHTA, FQGNSA. Deletions cut 5 bases from V and 5 bases from J, with 13 bases between.